This TCR beta chain was retrieved from a study of T cell responses to AZD1222 COVID-19 vaccine. The method was immunoSEQ multiplex PCR; TCRdb's version includes in-frame clones alone and lacks a portion of them. The sample holds around 160,000 clones, about 92% seen once. V shed 1 base and J 0 bases; nucleotides not matched to a gene: 5. The CDR3 totals 17 residues. From germline, CDR1 is LGHDT and CDR2 YNNKEL (reference sequence). The rearrangement uses TRBV3-1 (or the pseudogene TRBV3-2) and TRBJ1-3, with 8 nucleotides matching TRBD1. This receptor was identified in an adult in good health. Sequenced here: peripheral blood, sampled on day 0 of AZD1222 vaccination. The CDR3 nucleotides read TGTGCCAGCAGCCAAGGGGACAGGTTACTCTCTGGAAACACCATATATTTT. This codes for CASSQGDRLLSGNTIYF.